The source of this TCR beta chain is a study of beta chain features in type 1 diabetes (dated by TCRdb to between 2018 and 2020). The study in broad terms: Mean age, gender distribution, total cell number and subset yield did not differ between patients and healthy donors. A total of 90 million to 140 million sorted cells were examined across all samples, and RNA yield correlated strongly with the number of cells per subset. The study compared TCRB repertoires of sorted circulating CD4+ T cell subsets between recently diagnosed type 1 diabetes patients and matched healthy donors. Regulatory and stem cell-like memory subsets were isolated from only 8 patients and about 8 healthy donors, whereas naive and central memory subsets came from all 28 donors.

As regards this clone: There is no known antigen for this receptor. Base-call qualities are not available, and no considerably larger clone is one nucleotide away.

V is cut back by 7 bases and J by 6 bases, with 5 bases in the junction unmatched. The CDR3 covers 13 residues, taking in both the cysteine and the phenylalanine. Only the CDR3 DNA is retained, 39 bases long and in frame from the first base. Via the germline V gene, CDR1 is ENHRY and CDR2 SYGVKD. From each donor, a single peripheral blood sample of around 120 mL on average was drawn into heparinised tubes. Naive, central memory, regulatory and stem cell-like memory CD4+ T cells were sorted on a BD FACSAria II using a panel including CD45RO, CCR7, CD25, CD127, CD95 and CD27. Every sorted population had a purity above 95%. PBMCs were separated immediately by Lymphoprep density gradient centrifugation and were stained directly, without being cultured. So that batch effects would be minimized, each experiment stained and sorted samples in pairs, pairing one healthy donor with one patient. The entire isolated RNA was reverse transcribed using the High Capacity cDNA Reverse Transcription Kit, and thus expressed TCRB transcripts were sequenced. Naive, central memory and regulatory T cell samples underwent deep immunoSEQ sequencing, averaging roughly 3.4 million total reads per sample. Sorted cells were lysed in RLT buffer, and RNA was extracted using DNase-treated RNeasy Micro or Mini kits according to cell number. To prevent cross-contamination, every cell subset was processed on its own, while patient and healthy donor samples were processed together. The immunoSEQ multiplex PCR was used to amplify TCRB sequences from cDNA, generating 87-bp fragments that spanned the CDR3 region. Sequencing of the amplicons was done on the Illumina HiSeq platform. The authors' pipeline ran thus. PCR bias was corrected computationally using synthetic template baselines, and reads within Hamming distance 2 were collapsed, with unmergeable singletons discarded. Reads were aligned against IMGT so that V, D and J genes, CDR3 length and insertions or deletions at six rearrangement sites could be assigned. Within each subset, clonotype counts were normalized to sorted cell number, after which true diversity and Gini coefficients were computed with the tcR R package. The overlap coefficient, calculated on TCRB nucleotide sequences, was used to measure repertoire sharing. Out-of-frame TCRB sequences from naive cells were analyzed to stand in for the pre-selection repertoire. TCRdb re-hosts the immuneACCESS table, in-frame sequences only. Its copies lack some clones; in the studies checked, an unresolved V gene accounts for under half of them, and the cause for the rest is not known. V and J calls and clone size are those listed in that table; D and trimming were worked out from the DNA. The sample table records 900,000 or so clones; 15% to 20% of these occur just once. The ten largest account for 0.02% to 0.025% of the sample.

The full study reports these points: Sequencing cDNA rather than genomic DNA could over-represent highly expressing activated cells, although activation and CD3 levels did not differ between groups. HLA sub-analyses involved small numbers of individuals, so any influence of HLA type on TCRB rearrangement remained unresolved. Type 1 diabetes patients showed a moderate but significant shortening of TCRB CDR3 length in all four CD4+ subsets. PCR might favor shorter templates, but patient and control samples were amplified and corrected together, so any skew would affect both groups equally. Patients with type 1 diabetes made fewer insertions and deleted more nucleotides at VDJ recombination sites, implying thymic rearrangement abnormalities. Naive, central memory and regulatory TCRB repertoires appeared more similar among patients than among healthy donors.

The receptor chain draws on TRBV10-3 and TRBJ2-1; TRBD2 matches 8 bases in the middle. This TCR came from a young woman in good health. The sequencing sample was made of naive CD4+ T cells from blood. What this sample's cell subset or site label stands for: true naive CD4+ T cells. The nucleotides read TGTGCCATCACCGGGACTAGGAGCAATGAGCAGTTCTTC. The encoded protein is CAITGTRSNEQFF.